This T cell receptor (beta chain) was recovered during a study of cytomegalovirus exposure and HLA in healthy donors. The PCR was carried out with 60 Vbeta primers and 13 Jbeta primers. Data came from immunoSEQ multiplex PCR; TCRdb stores just in-frame clones and leaves some out. The table has approximately 190,000 clones, over 80% seen once. The sequenced material came from PBMCs. The TCR sequence derives from a man aged 25 to 40 in good health and CMV-seronegative.

The CDR3 DNA sequence: TGTGCCAGCAGCCTCCTCCCGGGTCCGAGATTCTATGGCTACACCTTC. Translating gives CASSLLPGPRFYGYTF. This chain uses TRBV11-2 with TRBJ1-2; unclear D gene. CDR1 SGHAT and CDR2 FQNNGV come from the germline V gene. Trimming removed 5 bases at V and 4 bases at J, with 20 bases between. The CDR3 extends over 16 amino acids.